This T cell receptor beta chain was retrieved from a study of patients and donors after allogeneic stem cell transplantation. In germline, CDR1 is DFQATT, CDR2 SNEGSKA (reference sequence). With 0 bases clipped from V and 4 bases from J, the junction kept 5 bases outside the gene matches. The CDR3 extends over 14 amino acids. TCRdb passed the RT-PCR reads through MiXCR, listing each CDR3 protein once. The top ten hold around a tenth of the sample, which has approximately 200,000 distinct CDR3 sequences, about 37% seen once. Sample: blood, either unsorted or a sorted T cell fraction (not recorded which). The gene calls are TRBV20-1 and TRBJ1-1, with 7 bases fitting TRBD1. The receptor comes from a human donor who was either an allogeneic HSCT recipient or a stem cell or donor lymphocyte infusion donor (not recorded which). It is not recorded whose cells these are; they may come from a transplant donor. The CDR3 here is CSARDYSGGTEAFF. The CDR3 DNA sequence: TGCAGTGCTAGAGATTATTCAGGGGGCACTGAAGCTTTCTTT.